Listed here is a single TCR beta chain. What it binds is not known. This specimen belongs to a study of T cell responses to AZD1222 COVID-19 vaccine. For the study at large: Pooled in the analysis were second doses at about 4 or about 12 weeks. Points from the study as a whole: Baseline seropositivity occurred in only a handful of AZD1222 recipients. Most donors were white British, females outnumbered males, and clonal diversity was possibly underestimated. There were repertoire samples only from the period after the peak T cell response.

Per the germline V gene, CDR1 is MDHEN and CDR2 is SYDVKM. The junction had 2 bases not matched to a gene; V was cut back by 7 bases and J by 2 bases. The CDR3 contains 13 residues. Only in-frame clones appear in the TCRdb table, and some are missing; sequencing was by immunoSEQ multiplex PCR. The table lists about 85,000 clones, about nine tenths of them singletons. This clonotype was sampled from an adult in good health. This chain uses TRBV28 with TRBJ1-3, with TRBD1 matching 7 bases. The source was peripheral blood, collected on day 0 of AZD1222 vaccination. This CDR3 reads CASIDRAGNTIYF. DNA for the CDR3: TGTGCCAGCATAGACAGGGCTGGAAACACCATATATTTT.